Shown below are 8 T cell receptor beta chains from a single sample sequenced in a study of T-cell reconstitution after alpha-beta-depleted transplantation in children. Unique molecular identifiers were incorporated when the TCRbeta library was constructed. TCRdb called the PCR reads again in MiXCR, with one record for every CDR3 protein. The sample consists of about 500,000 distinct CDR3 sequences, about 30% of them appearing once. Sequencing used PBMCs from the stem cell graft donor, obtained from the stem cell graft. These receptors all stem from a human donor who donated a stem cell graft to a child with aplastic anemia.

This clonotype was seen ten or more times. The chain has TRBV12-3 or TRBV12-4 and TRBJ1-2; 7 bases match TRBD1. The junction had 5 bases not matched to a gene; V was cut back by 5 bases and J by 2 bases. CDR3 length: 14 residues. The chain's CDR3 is CASSPTGQNYGYTF. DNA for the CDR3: TGTGCCAGCAGTCCGACGGGACAGAACTATGGCTACACCTTC.

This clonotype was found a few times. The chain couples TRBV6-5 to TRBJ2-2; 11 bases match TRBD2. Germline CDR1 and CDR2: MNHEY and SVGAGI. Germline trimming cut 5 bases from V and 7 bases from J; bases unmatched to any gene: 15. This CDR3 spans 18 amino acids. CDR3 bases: TGTGCCAGCAGTCACCAACTAGCGGGAGTGACGTTCGGCGGGGAGCTGTTTTTT. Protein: CASSHQLAGVTFGGELFF.

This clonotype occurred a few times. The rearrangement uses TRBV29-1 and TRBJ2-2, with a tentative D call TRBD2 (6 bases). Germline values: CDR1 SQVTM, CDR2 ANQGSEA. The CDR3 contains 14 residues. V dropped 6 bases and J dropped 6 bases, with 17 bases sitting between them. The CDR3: CSVLASVPAGELFF. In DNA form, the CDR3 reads TGCAGCGTACTAGCATCGGTTCCGGCCGGGGAGCTGTTTTTT.

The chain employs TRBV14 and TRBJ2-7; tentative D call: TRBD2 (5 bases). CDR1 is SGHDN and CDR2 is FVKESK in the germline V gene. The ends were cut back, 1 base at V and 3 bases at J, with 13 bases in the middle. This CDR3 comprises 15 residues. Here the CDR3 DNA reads TGTGCCAGCAGCCAAGGGGTCGAGCGGATCTACGAGCAGTACTTC. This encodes CASSQGVERIYEQYF.

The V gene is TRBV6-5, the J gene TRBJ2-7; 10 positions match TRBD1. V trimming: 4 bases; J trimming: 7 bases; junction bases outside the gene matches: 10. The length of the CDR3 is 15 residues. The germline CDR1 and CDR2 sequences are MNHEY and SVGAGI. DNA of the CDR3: TGTGCCAGCAGTTCGGGACAGGGGCTTCGGTGGGAGCAGTACGTC. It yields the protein CASSSGQGLRWEQYV.

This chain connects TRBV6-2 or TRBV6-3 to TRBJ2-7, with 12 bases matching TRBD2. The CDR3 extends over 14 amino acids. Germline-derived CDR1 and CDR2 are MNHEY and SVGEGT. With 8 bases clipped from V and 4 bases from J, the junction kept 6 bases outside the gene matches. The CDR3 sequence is CASWTSGAEYEQYF. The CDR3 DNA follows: TGTGCCAGCTGGACTAGCGGGGCCGAATACGAGCAGTACTTC.

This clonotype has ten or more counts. The CDR3: CASSLGINTEAFF. DNA for the CDR3: TGTGCCAGCAGTTTGGGAATAAACACTGAAGCTTTCTTT. The V gene is TRBV7-2, the J gene TRBJ1-1; no reliable D call. The CDR3 has 13 amino acids. Trimming cost V 6 bases and J 2 bases, with 10 bases left between them. Germline-derived CDR1 and CDR2 are SGHTA and FQGNSA.

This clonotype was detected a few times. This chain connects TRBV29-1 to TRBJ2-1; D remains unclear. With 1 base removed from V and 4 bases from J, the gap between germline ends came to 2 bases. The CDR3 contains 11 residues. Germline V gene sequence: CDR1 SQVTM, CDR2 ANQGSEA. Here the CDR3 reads CSVEVYNEQFF. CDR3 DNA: TGCAGCGTTGAAGTTTACAATGAGCAGTTCTTC.